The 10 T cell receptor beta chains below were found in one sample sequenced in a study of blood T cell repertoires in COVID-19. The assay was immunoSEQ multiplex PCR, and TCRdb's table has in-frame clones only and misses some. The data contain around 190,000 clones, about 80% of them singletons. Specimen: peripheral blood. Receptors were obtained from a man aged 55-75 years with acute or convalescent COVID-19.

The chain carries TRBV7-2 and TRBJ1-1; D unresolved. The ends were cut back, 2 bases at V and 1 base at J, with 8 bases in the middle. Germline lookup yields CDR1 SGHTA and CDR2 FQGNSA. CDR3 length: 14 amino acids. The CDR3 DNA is TGTGCCAGCAGCTTAAGCGCTGGGAACACTGAAGCTTTCTTT. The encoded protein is CASSLSAGNTEAFF.

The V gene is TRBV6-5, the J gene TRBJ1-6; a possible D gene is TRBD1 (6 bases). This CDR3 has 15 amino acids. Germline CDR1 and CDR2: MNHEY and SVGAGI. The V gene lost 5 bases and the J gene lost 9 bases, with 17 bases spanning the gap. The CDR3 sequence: CASSTLHREISPLHF. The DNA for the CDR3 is TGTGCCAGCAGTACGCTCCACAGGGAGATTTCACCCCTCCACTTT.

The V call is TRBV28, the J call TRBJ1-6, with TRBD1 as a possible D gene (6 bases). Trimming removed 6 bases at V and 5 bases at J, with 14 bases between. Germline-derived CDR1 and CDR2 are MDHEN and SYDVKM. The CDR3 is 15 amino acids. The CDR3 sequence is CASSPMDSDNSPLHF. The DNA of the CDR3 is TGTGCCAGCAGCCCCATGGACAGCGATAATTCACCCCTCCACTTT.

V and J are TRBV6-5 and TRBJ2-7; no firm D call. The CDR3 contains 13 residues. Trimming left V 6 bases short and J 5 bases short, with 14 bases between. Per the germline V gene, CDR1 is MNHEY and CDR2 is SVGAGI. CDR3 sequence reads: CASSPRVADEQYF. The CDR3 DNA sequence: TGTGCCAGCAGCCCCCGGGTGGCTGACGAGCAGTACTTC.

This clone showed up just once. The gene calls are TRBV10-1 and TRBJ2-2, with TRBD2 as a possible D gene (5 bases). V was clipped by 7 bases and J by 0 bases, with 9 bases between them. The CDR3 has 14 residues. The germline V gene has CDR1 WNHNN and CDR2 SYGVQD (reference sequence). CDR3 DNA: TGCGCCAGCACAGGAGGATCGAACACCGGGGAGCTGTTTTTT. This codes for CASTGGSNTGELFF.

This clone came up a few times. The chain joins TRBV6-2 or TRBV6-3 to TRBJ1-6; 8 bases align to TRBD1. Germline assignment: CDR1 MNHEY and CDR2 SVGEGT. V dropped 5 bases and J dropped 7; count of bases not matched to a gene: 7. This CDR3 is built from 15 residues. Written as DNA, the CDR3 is TGTGCCAGCAGTACCGGGACAGGAAGAAATTCACCCCTCCACTTT. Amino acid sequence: CASSTGTGRNSPLHF.

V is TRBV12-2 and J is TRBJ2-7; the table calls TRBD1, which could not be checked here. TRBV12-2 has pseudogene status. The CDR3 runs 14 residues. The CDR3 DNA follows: TGTGCAAGTCGCCGCGGACAGGGAAGGGGGCTGCAGTACTTC. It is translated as CASRRGQGRGLQYF.

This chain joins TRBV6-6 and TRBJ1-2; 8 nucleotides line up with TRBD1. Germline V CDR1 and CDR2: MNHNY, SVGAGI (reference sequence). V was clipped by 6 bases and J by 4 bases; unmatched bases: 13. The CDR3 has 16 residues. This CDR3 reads CASRDAATTGGYGYTF. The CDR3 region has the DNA TGTGCCAGCAGGGACGCCGCAACTACAGGGGGCTATGGCTACACCTTC.

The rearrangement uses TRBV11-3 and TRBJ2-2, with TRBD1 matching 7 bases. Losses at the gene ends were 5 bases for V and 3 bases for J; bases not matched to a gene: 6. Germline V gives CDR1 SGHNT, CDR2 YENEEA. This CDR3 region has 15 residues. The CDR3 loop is CASSHSGTDTGELFF. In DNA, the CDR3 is TGTGCCAGCAGCCACTCCGGGACAGACACCGGGGAGCTGTTTTTT.

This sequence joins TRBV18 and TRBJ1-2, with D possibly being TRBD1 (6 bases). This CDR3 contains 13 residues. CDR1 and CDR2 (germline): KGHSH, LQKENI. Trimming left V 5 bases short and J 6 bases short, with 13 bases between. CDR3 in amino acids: CASSTGGADGYTF. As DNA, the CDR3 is TGTGCCAGCTCAACCGGGGGGGCGGATGGCTACACCTTC.